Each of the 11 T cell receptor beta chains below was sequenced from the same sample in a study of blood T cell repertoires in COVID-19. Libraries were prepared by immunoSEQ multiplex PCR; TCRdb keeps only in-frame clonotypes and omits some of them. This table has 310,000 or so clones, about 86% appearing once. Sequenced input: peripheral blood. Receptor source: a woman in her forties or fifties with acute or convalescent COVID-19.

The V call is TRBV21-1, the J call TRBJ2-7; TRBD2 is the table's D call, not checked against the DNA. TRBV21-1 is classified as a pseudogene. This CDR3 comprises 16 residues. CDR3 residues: CASKKSAGGHSYEQYF. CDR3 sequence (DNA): TGTGCCAGCAAAAAGAGCGCGGGCGGCCACTCCTACGAGCAGTACTTC.

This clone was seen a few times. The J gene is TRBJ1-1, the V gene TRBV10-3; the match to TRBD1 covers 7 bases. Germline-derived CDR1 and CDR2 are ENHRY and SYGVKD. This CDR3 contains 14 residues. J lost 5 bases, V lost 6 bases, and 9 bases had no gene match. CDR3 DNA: TGTGCCATCAGGTTACCGGGACAGTGGACTGAAGCTTTCTTT. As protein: CAIRLPGQWTEAFF.

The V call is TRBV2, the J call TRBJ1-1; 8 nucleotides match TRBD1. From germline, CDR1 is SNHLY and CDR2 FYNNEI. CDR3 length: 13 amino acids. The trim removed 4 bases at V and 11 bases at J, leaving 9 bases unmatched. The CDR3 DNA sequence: TGTGCCAGCAGTGGAGTCGACAGGGGCTGGGCTTTCTTT. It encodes CASSGVDRGWAFF.

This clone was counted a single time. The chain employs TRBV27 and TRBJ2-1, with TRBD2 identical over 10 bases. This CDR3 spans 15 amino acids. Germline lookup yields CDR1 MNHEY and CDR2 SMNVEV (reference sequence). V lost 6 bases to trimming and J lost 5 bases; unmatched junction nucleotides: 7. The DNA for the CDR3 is TGTGCCAGCAGCGCTCGGACTAGCGGTCACAATGAGCAGTTCTTC. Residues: CASSARTSGHNEQFF.

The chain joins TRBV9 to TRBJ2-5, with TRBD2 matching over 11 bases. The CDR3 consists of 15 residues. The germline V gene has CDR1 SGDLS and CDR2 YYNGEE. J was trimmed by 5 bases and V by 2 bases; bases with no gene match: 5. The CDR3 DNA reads TGTGCCAGCAGCGTTAGCGGGAGGGCGAGTGAGACCCAGTACTTC. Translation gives CASSVSGRASETQYF. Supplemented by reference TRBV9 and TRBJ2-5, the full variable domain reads DSGVTQTPKHLITATGQRVTLRCSPRSGDLSVYWYQQSLDQGLQFLIQYYNGEERAKGNILERFSAQQFPDLHSELNLSSLELGDSALYFCASSVSGRASETQYFGPGTRLLVL.

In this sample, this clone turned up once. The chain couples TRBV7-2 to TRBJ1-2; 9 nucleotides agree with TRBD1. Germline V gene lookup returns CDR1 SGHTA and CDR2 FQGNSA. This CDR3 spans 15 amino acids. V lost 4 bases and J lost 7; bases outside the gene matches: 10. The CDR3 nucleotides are TGTGCCAGCAGCTCTATTCCGGGACAGGGAGGTGGCTACACCTTC. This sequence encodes CASSSIPGQGGGYTF.

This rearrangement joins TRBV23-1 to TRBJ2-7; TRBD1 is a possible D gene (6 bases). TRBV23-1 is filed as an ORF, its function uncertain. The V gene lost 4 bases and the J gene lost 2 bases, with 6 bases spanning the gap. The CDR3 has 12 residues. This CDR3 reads CASSRDTYEQYV. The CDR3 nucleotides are TGCGCCAGCAGTCGGGACACCTACGAGCAGTACGTC.

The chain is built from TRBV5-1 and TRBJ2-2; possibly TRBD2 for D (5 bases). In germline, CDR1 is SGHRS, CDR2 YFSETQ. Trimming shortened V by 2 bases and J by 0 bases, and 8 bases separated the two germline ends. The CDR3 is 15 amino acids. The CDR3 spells CASSFDYSNTGELFF. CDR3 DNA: TGCGCCAGCAGCTTCGACTATTCGAACACCGGGGAGCTGTTTTTT.

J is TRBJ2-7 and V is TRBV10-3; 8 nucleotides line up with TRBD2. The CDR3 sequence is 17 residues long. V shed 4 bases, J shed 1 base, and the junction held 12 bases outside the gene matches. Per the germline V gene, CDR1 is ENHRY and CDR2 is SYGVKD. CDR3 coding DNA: TGTGCCATCAGTGGAAGGACGGGAGGGTCTTTTTCCTACGAGCAGTACTTC. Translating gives CAISGRTGGSFSYEQYF.

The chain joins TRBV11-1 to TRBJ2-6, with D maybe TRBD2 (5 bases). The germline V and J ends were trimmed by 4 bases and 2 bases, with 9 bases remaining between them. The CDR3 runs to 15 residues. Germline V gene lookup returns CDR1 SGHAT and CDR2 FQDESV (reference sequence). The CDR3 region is CASSSGSAGANVLTF. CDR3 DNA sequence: TGTGCCAGCAGCTCGGGGAGTGCTGGGGCCAACGTCCTGACTTTC.

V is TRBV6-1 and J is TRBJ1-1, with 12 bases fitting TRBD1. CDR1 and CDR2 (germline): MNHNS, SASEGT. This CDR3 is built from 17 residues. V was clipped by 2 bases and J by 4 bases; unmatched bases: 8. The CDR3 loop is CASSEILGTGGVTEAFF. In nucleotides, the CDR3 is TGTGCCAGCAGTGAAATTCTTGGGACAGGGGGCGTCACTGAAGCTTTCTTT.